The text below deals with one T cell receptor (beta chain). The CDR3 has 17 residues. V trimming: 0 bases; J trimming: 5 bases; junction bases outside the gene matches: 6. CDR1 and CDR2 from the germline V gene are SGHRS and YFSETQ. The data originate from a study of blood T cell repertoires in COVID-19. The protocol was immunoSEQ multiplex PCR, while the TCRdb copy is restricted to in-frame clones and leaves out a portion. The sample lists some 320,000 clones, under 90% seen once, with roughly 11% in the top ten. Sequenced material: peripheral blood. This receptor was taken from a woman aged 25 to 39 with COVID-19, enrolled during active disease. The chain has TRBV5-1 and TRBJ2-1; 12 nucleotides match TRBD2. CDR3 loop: CASSLVLAGGIDNEQFF. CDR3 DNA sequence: TGCGCCAGCAGCTTGGTGCTAGCGGGGGGGATCGACAATGAGCAGTTCTTC.